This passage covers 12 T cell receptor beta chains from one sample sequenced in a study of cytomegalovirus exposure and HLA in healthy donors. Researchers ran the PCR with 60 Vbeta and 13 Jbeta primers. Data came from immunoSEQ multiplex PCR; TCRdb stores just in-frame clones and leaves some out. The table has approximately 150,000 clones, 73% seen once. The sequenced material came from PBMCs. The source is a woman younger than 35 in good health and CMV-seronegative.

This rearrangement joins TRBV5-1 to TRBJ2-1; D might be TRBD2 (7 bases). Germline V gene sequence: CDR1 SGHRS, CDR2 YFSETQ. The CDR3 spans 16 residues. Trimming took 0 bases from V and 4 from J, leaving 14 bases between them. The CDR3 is CASSLAIGGAYNEQFF. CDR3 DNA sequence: TGCGCCAGCAGCTTGGCCATAGGGGGGGCGTACAATGAGCAGTTCTTC.

The DNA of the CDR3 is TGTGCCAGCAGCCCGAGTTGGGGGCCCGTCGAGCAGTACTTC. This sequence encodes CASSPSWGPVEQYF. The rearrangement links TRBV2 to TRBJ2-7; maybe TRBD1 (6 bases). Germline CDR1 is SNHLY and CDR2 is FYNNEI. The CDR3 consists of 14 residues. V shed 6 bases and J shed 6 bases, with 18 bases lying between them.

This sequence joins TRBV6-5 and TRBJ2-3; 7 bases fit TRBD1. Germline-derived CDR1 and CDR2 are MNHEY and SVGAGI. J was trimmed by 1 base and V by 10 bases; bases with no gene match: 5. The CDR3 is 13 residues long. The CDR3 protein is CAIKGGGTDTQYF. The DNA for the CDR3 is TGTGCCATCAAAGGGGGCGGCACAGATACGCAGTATTTT.

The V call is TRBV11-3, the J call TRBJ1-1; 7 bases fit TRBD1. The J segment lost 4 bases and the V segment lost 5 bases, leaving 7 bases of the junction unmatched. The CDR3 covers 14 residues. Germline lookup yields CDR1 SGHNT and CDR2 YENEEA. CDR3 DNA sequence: TGTGCCAGCAGCACGACAGGGCTCGGCACTGAAGCTTTCTTT. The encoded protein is CASSTTGLGTEAFF.

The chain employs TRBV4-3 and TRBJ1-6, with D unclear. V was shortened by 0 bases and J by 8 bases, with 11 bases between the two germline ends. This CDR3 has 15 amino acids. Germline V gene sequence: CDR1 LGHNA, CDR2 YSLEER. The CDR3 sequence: CASSQERDDYSPLHF. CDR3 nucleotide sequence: TGCGCCAGCAGCCAAGAGCGGGATGACTATTCACCCCTCCACTTT.

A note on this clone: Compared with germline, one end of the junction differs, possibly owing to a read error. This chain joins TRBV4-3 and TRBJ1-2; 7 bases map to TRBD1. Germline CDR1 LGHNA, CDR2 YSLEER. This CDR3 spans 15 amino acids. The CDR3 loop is CASSQGYRGTYVYTF. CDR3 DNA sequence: TGCGCCAGCAGCCAAGGGTACAGGGGCACTTATGTCTACACCTTC.

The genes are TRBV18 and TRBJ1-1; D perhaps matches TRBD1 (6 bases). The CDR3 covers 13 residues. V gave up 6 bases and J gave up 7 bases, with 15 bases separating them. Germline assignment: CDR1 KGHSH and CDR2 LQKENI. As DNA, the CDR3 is TGTGCCAGCTCGCCAACACAGGGAGATGAAGCTTTCTTT. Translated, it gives CASSPTQGDEAFF. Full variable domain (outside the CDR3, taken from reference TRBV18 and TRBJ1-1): NAGVMQNPRHLVRRRGQEARLRCSPMKGHSHVYWYRQLPEEGLKFMVYLQKENIIDESGMPKERFSAEFPKEGPSILRIQQVVRGDSAAYFCASSPTQGDEAFFGQGTRLTVV.

The DNA of the CDR3 is TGTGCCTGGAGTGTTACGGACAGGGTATTTGAAAAACTGTTTTTT. Amino acids: CAWSVTDRVFEKLFF. This chain connects TRBV30 to TRBJ1-4; 8 bases fit TRBD1. Trimming took 0 bases from V and 7 from J; bases not matched to a gene: 7. Germline CDR1 and CDR2: GTSNPN and SVGIG (reference sequence). The CDR3 contains 15 residues.

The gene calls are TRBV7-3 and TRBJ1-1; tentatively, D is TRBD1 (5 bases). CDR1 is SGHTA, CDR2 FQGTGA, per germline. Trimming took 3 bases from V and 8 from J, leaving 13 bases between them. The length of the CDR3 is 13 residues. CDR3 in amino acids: CASSFQGIGEAFF. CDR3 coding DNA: TGTGCCAGCAGCTTCCAGGGTATAGGCGAAGCTTTCTTT.

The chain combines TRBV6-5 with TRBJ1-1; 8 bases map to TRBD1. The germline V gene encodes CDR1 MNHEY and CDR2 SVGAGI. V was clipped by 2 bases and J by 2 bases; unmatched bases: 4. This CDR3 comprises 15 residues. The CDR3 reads CASSYDGQGNTEAFF. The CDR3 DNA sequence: TGTGCCAGCAGTTACGACGGACAGGGTAACACTGAAGCTTTCTTT.

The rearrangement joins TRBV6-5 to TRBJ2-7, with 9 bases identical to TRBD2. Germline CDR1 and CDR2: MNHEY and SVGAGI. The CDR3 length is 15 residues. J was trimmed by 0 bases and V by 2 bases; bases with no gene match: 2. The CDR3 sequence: CASSYGAGGSYEQYV. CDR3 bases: TGTGCCAGCAGTTACGGAGCGGGAGGCTCCTACGAGCAGTACGTC.

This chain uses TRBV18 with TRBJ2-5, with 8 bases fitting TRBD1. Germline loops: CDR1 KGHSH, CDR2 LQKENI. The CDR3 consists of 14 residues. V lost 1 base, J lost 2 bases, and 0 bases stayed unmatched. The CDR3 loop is CASSPRDRQETQYF. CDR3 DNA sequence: TGTGCCAGCTCACCACGGGACAGGCAAGAGACCCAGTACTTC.